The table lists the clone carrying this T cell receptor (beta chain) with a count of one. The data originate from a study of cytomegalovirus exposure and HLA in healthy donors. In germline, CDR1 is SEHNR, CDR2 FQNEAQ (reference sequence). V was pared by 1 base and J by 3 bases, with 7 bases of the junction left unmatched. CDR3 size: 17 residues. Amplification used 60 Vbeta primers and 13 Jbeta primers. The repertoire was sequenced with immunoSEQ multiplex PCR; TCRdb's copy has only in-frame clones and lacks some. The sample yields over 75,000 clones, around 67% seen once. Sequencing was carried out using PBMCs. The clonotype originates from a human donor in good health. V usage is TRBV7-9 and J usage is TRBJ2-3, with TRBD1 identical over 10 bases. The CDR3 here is CASSLGEGDRGTDTQYF. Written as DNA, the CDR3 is TGTGCCAGCAGCTTAGGGGAGGGGGACAGGGGAACAGATACGCAGTATTTT.